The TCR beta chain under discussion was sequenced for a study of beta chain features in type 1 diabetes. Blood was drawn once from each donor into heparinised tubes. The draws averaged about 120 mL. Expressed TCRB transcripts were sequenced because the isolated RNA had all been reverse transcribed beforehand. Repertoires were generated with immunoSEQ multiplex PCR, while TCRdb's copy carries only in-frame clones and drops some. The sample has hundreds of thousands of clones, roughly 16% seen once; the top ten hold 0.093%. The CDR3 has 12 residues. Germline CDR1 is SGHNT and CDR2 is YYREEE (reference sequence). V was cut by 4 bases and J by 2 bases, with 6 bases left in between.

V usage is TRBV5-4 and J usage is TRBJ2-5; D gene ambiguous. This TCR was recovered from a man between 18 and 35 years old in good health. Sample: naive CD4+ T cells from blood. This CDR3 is CASSQPQETQYF. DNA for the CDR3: TGTGCCAGCAGCCAACCGCAAGAGACCCAGTACTTC.